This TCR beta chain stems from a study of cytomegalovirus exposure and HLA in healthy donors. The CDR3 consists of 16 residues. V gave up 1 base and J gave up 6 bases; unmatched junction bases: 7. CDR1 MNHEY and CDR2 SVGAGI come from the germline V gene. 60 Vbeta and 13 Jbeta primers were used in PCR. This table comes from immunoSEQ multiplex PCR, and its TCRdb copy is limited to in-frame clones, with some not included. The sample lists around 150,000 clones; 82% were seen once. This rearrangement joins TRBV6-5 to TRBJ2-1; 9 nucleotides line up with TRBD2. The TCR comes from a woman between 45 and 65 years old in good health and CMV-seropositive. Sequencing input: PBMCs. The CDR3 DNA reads TGTGCCAGCAGTTACTTTGCTAGCGGGGAGTTCAATGAGCAGTTCTTC. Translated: CASSYFASGEFNEQFF.